Here is one T cell receptor (beta chain) with its context. The data stem from a study of cytomegalovirus exposure and HLA in healthy donors. PCR employed 60 Vbeta and 13 Jbeta primers. Original data processing: Approximately 10 million shared chains were among tens of millions of unique TCR beta chains counted in a later analysis. Produced via immunoSEQ multiplex PCR; TCRdb's table is partial and in-frame only. V and J calls and clone size are as listed in that table; D and trimming were resolved from the DNA. The sample shows about 110,000 clones, 12% of them seen only once. There are 14 residues in the CDR3. Trimming left V 11 bases short and J 1 base short, with 17 bases between. Germline V gene lookup returns CDR1 SNHLY and CDR2 FYNNEI.

The chain combines TRBV2 with TRBJ2-5, with a possible D match to TRBD1 (5 bases). The TCR comes from a man aged 40-49 years in good health and CMV-seropositive. Sequencing input: PBMCs. The DNA of the CDR3 is TGTGCCGGCATGTACAGGACATTCCAAGAGACCCAGTACTTC. It yields the protein CAGMYRTFQETQYF.